These 24 T cell receptor beta chains originate from one sample sequenced in a study of prognosis after radiotherapy for stage I lung cancer. The authors amplified TCR beta CDR3 from genomic DNA using two-round multiplex PCR. The use of primers specific to each TRBV and TRBJ gene characterized first-round PCR. TCRdb called the multiplex PCR reads again in MiXCR, with one record for every CDR3 protein. The sample records around 63,000 distinct CDR3 sequences, roughly 29% being singletons. The sample was PBMCs, taken before or after stereotactic body radiation therapy (not recorded which). All receptors come from a donor of 50 years or more with non-small cell lung cancer.

The chain is built from TRBV12-3 or TRBV12-4 and TRBJ2-7; TRBD1 matches at 7 bases. CDR3 length: 13 residues. V lost 5 bases and J lost 2; bases outside the gene matches: 3. The CDR3 region has the DNA TGTGCCAGCAGTCGGACAGGAACCTACGAGCAGTACTTC. Translated, it gives CASSRTGTYEQYF.

This chain uses TRBV6-1 with TRBJ1-6; no clear D. The CDR3 has 12 amino acids. Germline-derived CDR1 and CDR2 are MNHNS and SASEGT. V was pared by 8 bases and J by 7 bases, with 9 bases between. In nucleotides, the CDR3 is TGTGCCAGCCGTGCCACAAATTCACCCCTCCACTTT. This codes for CASRATNSPLHF.

This clonotype was recorded many times. This chain links TRBV2 with TRBJ2-3; no definite D call. Deletions cut 10 bases from V and 2 bases from J, with 7 bases between. Per the germline V gene, CDR1 is SNHLY and CDR2 is FYNNEI. The CDR3 spans 11 residues. CDR3 in DNA: TGTGCCACCGTGAACACAGATACGCAGTATTTT. It yields the protein CATVNTDTQYF. Using reference TRBV2 and TRBJ2-3 for the parts outside the CDR3, the full variable domain is EPEVTQTPSHQVTQMGQEVILRCVPISNHLYFYWYRQILGQKVEFLVSFYNNEISEKSEIFDDQFSVERPDGSNFTLKIRSTKLEDSAMYFCATVNTDTQYFGPGTRLTVL.

Regarding this clonotype: A much larger clone differs by one base, so this may be a read error. V is TRBV5-4 and J is TRBJ1-1; the D is unclear. Germline values: CDR1 SGHNT, CDR2 YYREEE (reference sequence). This CDR3 has 13 residues. The DNA for the CDR3 is TGTGCCAGCAGCTTGCCCGGAGGCACTGAAGCTTTATTT. Translation: CASSLPGGTEALF.

This clonotype came up a few times. This may stem from a read error, because a much larger clone lies one nucleotide away. V gene TRBV20-1 combines with J gene TRBJ2-1, with a possible D match to TRBD2 (5 bases). Looked up from germline, CDR1 is DFQATT and CDR2 is SNEGSKA (reference sequence). The CDR3 has 13 amino acids. The CDR3 nucleotides are TGCAGTGCCCCCGGGATATCCTACAATGAGCGGTTCTTC. Its protein is CSAPGISYNERFF.

About this clonotype: A clone one base away is much larger, so this may be a read error. V gene TRBV4-1 combines with J gene TRBJ1-2; 8 bases map to TRBD1. V trimming: 0 bases; J trimming: 2 bases; junction bases outside the gene matches: 5. The CDR3 runs to 16 residues. CDR1 and CDR2 from the germline V gene are MGHRA and YSYEKL. The chain's CDR3 is CASSQDRDRWNYGYTF. Written as DNA, the CDR3 is TGCGCCAGCAGCCAAGATCGGGACAGGTGGAACTATGGCTACACCTTC.

For this clonotype: A read error may produce the germline difference seen at one junction end. The chain has TRBV6-1 and TRBJ1-5; D is undetermined. Germline loops: CDR1 MNHNS, CDR2 SASEGT. The CDR3 covers 14 residues. CDR3 region: CASSTRKGNQPQHF. In DNA, the CDR3 is TGTGCCAGCAGTACCCGGAAAGGGAATCAGCCACAGCATTTT.

There are many counts of this clonotype. This rearrangement joins TRBV14 to TRBJ1-1, with D tentatively TRBD1 (5 bases). CDR1 and CDR2 (germline): SGHDN, FVKESK. Trimming cost V 3 bases and J 6 bases, with 20 bases left between them. The CDR3 extends over 16 amino acids. Here the CDR3 reads CASSQATTQEGPEAFF. DNA of the CDR3: TGTGCCAGCAGCCAGGCCACGACACAGGAGGGCCCTGAAGCTTTCTTT.

This clonotype has ten or more counts. The chain combines TRBV10-3 with TRBJ2-5, with 9 bases matching TRBD1. CDR1 and CDR2 (germline): ENHRY, SYGVKD. V lost 4 bases to trimming and J lost 5 bases; unmatched junction nucleotides: 11. The CDR3 has 16 residues. The CDR3 region is CAISAVGNRGQETQYF. The CDR3 bases are TGTGCCATCAGTGCCGTAGGGAACAGGGGGCAGGAGACCCAGTACTTC.

This clonotype has at least ten counts. The chain links TRBV5-1 to TRBJ1-1; maybe TRBD1 (5 bases). Germline lookup yields CDR1 SGHRS and CDR2 YFSETQ. The length of the CDR3 is 12 residues. V lost 4 bases and J lost 8, with 12 bases in between. CDR3 nucleotide sequence: TGCGCCAGCAGCCAAGGGCAGGGAGAAGCTTTCTTT. It yields the protein CASSQGQGEAFF.

This clonotype was detected ten times or more. The chain couples TRBV6-1 to TRBJ1-6; D remains unclear. The CDR3 consists of 13 residues. Trimming pared 11 bases from V and 7 bases from J, leaving 15 bases between. The V gene's germline CDR1 is MNHNS and CDR2 SASEGT. The CDR3 bases are TGTGCCGCTAGACTTCAATACAATTCACCCCTCCACTTT. This gives the protein CAARLQYNSPLHF.

At least ten counts were recorded for this clonotype. This rearrangement joins TRBV6-1 to TRBJ1-1; possible D gene TRBD1, 6 bases. CDR1 and CDR2 (germline): MNHNS, SASEGT. Trimming cost V 8 bases and J 5 bases, with 12 bases left between them. The CDR3 contains 12 residues. The CDR3 is CASRTVRTEAFF. DNA for the CDR3: TGTGCCAGCCGGACAGTCCGGACTGAAGCTTTCTTT.

As to this clonotype: The likely explanation is a read error, given a far larger clone one base away. This chain joins TRBV6-5 and TRBJ2-7; D could derive from TRBD1 or TRBD2 (6 bases each). Germline lookup yields CDR1 MNHEY and CDR2 SVGAGI. CDR3 size: 13 residues. The CDR3 DNA follows: TGTGCCACAGCAGAGACGGGGGCGTACGAGCATTACTTC. Protein sequence: CATAETGAYEHYF.

This clonotype was detected ten times or more. The chain combines TRBV7-9 with TRBJ2-6; D is unresolved. Germline CDR1 is SEHNR and CDR2 is FQNEAQ (reference sequence). This CDR3 contains 15 residues. V shed 3 bases and J shed 0 bases, with 6 bases lying between them. CDR3 residues: CASSFTDSGANVLTF. Here the CDR3 DNA reads TGTGCCAGCAGCTTTACAGACTCTGGGGCCAACGTCCTGACTTTC. The entire variable domain, with the rest obtained from reference TRBV7-9 and TRBJ2-6, is as follows: DTGVSQNPRHKITKRGQNVTFRCDPISEHNRLYWYRQTLGQGPEFLTYFQNEAQLEKSRLLSDRFSAERPKGSFSTLEIQRTEQGDSAMYLCASSFTDSGANVLTFGAGSRLTVL.

Worth noting for this clonotype: This likely reflects a read error, since a far larger clone is one base away. CDR3 in amino acids: CASSQTSGDPSYEQYF. CDR3 nucleotides: TGTGCCAGCAGCCAAACCTCAGGGGACCCTTCCTACGAGCAGTACTTC. The rearrangement uses TRBV7-9 and TRBJ2-7; D might be TRBD1 (6 bases). CDR3 length equals 16 residues. V lost 5 bases to trimming and J lost 1 base, with 18 bases between them. The germline V gene has CDR1 SEHNR and CDR2 FQNEAQ (reference sequence).

As regards this clonotype: A much larger clone lies a single base off, so this may be a read error. The chain employs TRBV9 and TRBJ2-5, with D tentatively TRBD1 or TRBD2 (6 bases each). This CDR3 has 15 amino acids. Germline V gene lookup returns CDR1 SGDLS and CDR2 YYNGEE. V was pared by 5 bases and J by 1 base, with 15 bases between. The CDR3 here is CASSIEGGSQETQYF. The DNA of the CDR3 is TGTGCCAGCAGTATAGAGGGGGGCTCCCAAGAGACCCAGTACTTC.

The chain combines TRBV7-2 with TRBJ1-2; D gene uncertain. Germline CDR1 SGHTA, CDR2 FQGNSA. Deletions cut 5 bases from V and 6 bases from J, with 22 bases between. The CDR3 spans 16 residues. In DNA form, the CDR3 reads TGTGCCAGCAGCCCCTCAAGTCCCGACGTTCTAGATGGCTACACCTTC. Translated: CASSPSSPDVLDGYTF.

The table lists this clonotype with many counts. The genes are TRBV18 and TRBJ2-5, with 11 bases identical to TRBD1. The CDR3 sequence is 17 residues long. Germline CDR1 reads KGHSH; CDR2 reads LQKENI. J was trimmed by 1 base and V by 2 bases; bases with no gene match: 6. CDR3 sequence (DNA): TGTGCCAGCTCACCAAGAGGGACAGGGGGGCCCCAAGAGACCCAGTACTTC. Translated: CASSPRGTGGPQETQYF.

V is TRBV10-3 and J is TRBJ2-5, with D tentatively TRBD1 or TRBD2 (6 bases each). The germline V gene has CDR1 ENHRY and CDR2 SYGVKD. CDR3 length: 13 residues. Trimming stripped 8 bases from V and 4 bases from J, with 14 bases between. CDR3 nucleotide sequence: TGTGCCATCGGGGGGTCAGGGGTAGAGACCCAGTACTTC. Amino acid sequence: CAIGGSGVETQYF.

This clonotype was detected many times. This rearrangement joins TRBV19 to TRBJ2-3; 13 nucleotides align to TRBD2. This CDR3 is 14 amino acids long. Germline trimming cut 7 bases from V and 5 bases from J; bases unmatched to any gene: 3. Per the germline V gene, CDR1 is LNHDA and CDR2 is SQIVND (reference sequence). CDR3 coding DNA: TGTGCCAGTATGGGACTAGCGGGGAGAGATACGCAGTATTTT. This encodes CASMGLAGRDTQYF. The variable domain in full, with the rest retrieved from reference TRBV19 and TRBJ2-3, is DGGITQSPKYLFRKEGQNVTLSCEQNLNHDAMYWYRQDPGQGLRLIYYSQIVNDFQKGDIAEGYSVSREKKESFPLTVTSAQKNPTAFYLCASMGLAGRDTQYFGPGTRLTVL.

The sample holds many counts of this clonotype. The J gene is TRBJ2-2, the V gene TRBV18, with D tentatively TRBD2 (6 bases). Deletions cut 2 bases from V and 4 bases from J, with 8 bases between. Germline CDR1 KGHSH, CDR2 LQKENI. The CDR3 totals 14 residues. The CDR3 nucleotides are TGTGCCAGCTCACCAAGGGGAGGCACCGGGGAGCTGTTTTTT. Protein sequence: CASSPRGGTGELFF.

This clonotype was counted at least ten times. The rearrangement joins TRBV6-4 to TRBJ2-2; D possibly uses TRBD1 or TRBD2 (5 bases each). V was trimmed by 7 bases and J by 5 bases, leaving 14 bases between them. The CDR3 loop spans 14 amino acids. The V gene's germline CDR1 is MRHNA and CDR2 SNTAGT. CDR3 protein: CASTPGTSTGELFF. DNA of the CDR3: TGTGCCAGCACTCCAGGGACGTCTACCGGGGAGCTGTTTTTT.

This clonotype was recorded at least ten times. The chain uses TRBV6-1 and TRBJ1-2; TRBD1 is a possible D gene (6 bases). The CDR3 is made up of 12 amino acids. Trimming pared 7 bases from V and 7 bases from J, leaving 13 bases between. The germline CDR1 and CDR2 sequences are MNHNS and SASEGT. CDR3 protein: CASTRQDGGYTF. CDR3 in DNA: TGTGCCAGCACCAGACAGGACGGTGGCTACACCTTC.

In its sample, this clonotype was seen many times. The gene calls are TRBV19 and TRBJ1-1; 7 positions agree with TRBD1. The CDR3 loop spans 15 amino acids. CDR1 LNHDA and CDR2 SQIVND come from the germline V gene (reference sequence). After removal of 4 bases from V and 2 bases from J, the junction contained 7 bases not matched to a gene. The CDR3 protein is CASSRTGTANTEAFF. CDR3 in DNA: TGTGCCAGTAGTAGGACCGGGACAGCAAACACTGAAGCTTTCTTT. Drawing the rest from reference TRBV19 and TRBJ1-1, the complete variable domain is DGGITQSPKYLFRKEGQNVTLSCEQNLNHDAMYWYRQDPGQGLRLIYYSQIVNDFQKGDIAEGYSVSREKKESFPLTVTSAQKNPTAFYLCASSRTGTANTEAFFGQGTRLTVV.